The 27 T cell receptor beta chains below all came from one sample that was sequenced in a study of T cell clonotyping in hematopoietic cell transplantation. Sequencing was performed with immunoSEQ multiplex PCR; in TCRdb, only in-frame clones are kept and a portion is missing. The sample records 15,000 to 20,000 clones, more than 70% being singletons. The material sequenced was PBMCs, taken 100 days after allogeneic stem cell transplant. The receptors stem from a male patient aged 60-70 years who had an allogeneic stem cell transplant from a related donor, so the T cells may come from the graft donor. Some clones in this sample may be carry-over from other donors' samples.

The CDR3 reads CASSLGQNTGELFF. The DNA of the CDR3 is TGTGCCAGCAGCTTGGGGCAGAACACCGGGGAGCTGTTTTTT. This chain connects TRBV7-9 to TRBJ2-2, with TRBD1 as a possible D gene (5 bases). Germline values: CDR1 SEHNR, CDR2 FQNEAQ (reference sequence). The V gene lost 3 bases and the J gene lost 1 base, with 6 bases spanning the gap. CDR3 length: 14 residues. The whole variable domain, remainder taken from reference TRBV7-9 and TRBJ2-2, is DTGVSQNPRHKITKRGQNVTFRCDPISEHNRLYWYRQTLGQGPEFLTYFQNEAQLEKSRLLSDRFSAERPKGSFSTLEIQRTEQGDSAMYLCASSLGQNTGELFFGEGSRLTVL.

This sequence joins TRBV20-1 and TRBJ1-2, with D uncertain. The V end lost 6 bases, the J end lost 3 bases, and 8 bases lay between the germline ends. The CDR3 consists of 11 residues. CDR1 is DFQATT, CDR2 SNEGSKA, per germline (reference sequence). This CDR3 reads CSARRDYGYTF. In DNA form, the CDR3 reads TGCAGTGCCAGGAGGGACTATGGCTACACCTTC.

The genes are TRBV18 and TRBJ1-1; 11 bases match TRBD1. This CDR3 has 16 amino acids. Germline assignment: CDR1 KGHSH and CDR2 LQKENI. With 4 bases clipped from V and 5 bases from J, the junction kept 9 bases outside the gene matches. The CDR3 region has the DNA TGTGCCAGCTCACATTCGGACAGGGGGCTCAGGACTGAAGCTTTCTTT. It translates to CASSHSDRGLRTEAFF.

This chain joins TRBV27 and TRBJ1-1; maybe TRBD1 (5 bases). The CDR3 is 14 residues long. Germline CDR1 is MNHEY and CDR2 is SMNVEV (reference sequence). The V end was cut by 4 bases, the J end by 0 bases, with 9 bases between. The CDR3 DNA is TGTGCCAGCAGTTCCGACAGCTTGAACACTGAAGCTTTCTTT. Protein product: CASSSDSLNTEAFF.

This clone was recorded only once. The V gene is TRBV28, the J gene TRBJ1-3; D uncertain. This CDR3 spans 13 amino acids. Trimming cost V 7 bases and J 4 bases, with 11 bases left between them. Per germline, CDR1 MDHEN and CDR2 SYDVKM. The CDR3 reads CASNSLPGNTIYF. As DNA, the CDR3 is TGTGCCAGCAATTCCTTACCGGGAAACACCATATATTTT.

The V and J genes are TRBV7-6 and TRBJ2-7; 12 bases agree with TRBD1. The germline V gene has CDR1 SGHVS and CDR2 FNYEAQ. Germline trimming cut 1 base from V and 4 bases from J; bases unmatched to any gene: 11. The CDR3 runs 18 residues. This CDR3 is CASSLVFSGTGGLYEQYF. CDR3 bases: TGTGCCAGCAGCTTAGTGTTTAGCGGGACAGGGGGCTTGTACGAGCAGTACTTC. The full variable domain, its missing parts supplied by reference TRBV7-6 and TRBJ2-7, is GAGVSQSPRYKVTKRGQDVALRCDPISGHVSLYWYRQALGQGPEFLTYFNYEAQQDKSGLPNDRFSAERPEGSISTLTIQRTEQRDSAMYRCASSLVFSGTGGLYEQYFGPGTRLTVT.

The chain uses TRBV6-1 and TRBJ2-1, with 11 bases aligning to TRBD2. V gave up 7 bases and J gave up 4 bases; unmatched junction bases: 6. This CDR3 is 15 amino acids long. Germline CDR1 reads MNHNS; CDR2 reads SASEGT. CDR3 sequence: CASIHGTSGYNEQFF. As DNA, the CDR3 is TGTGCCAGCATTCACGGGACTAGCGGATACAATGAGCAGTTCTTC.

This sequence joins TRBV5-1 and TRBJ1-2; possible D gene TRBD1, 6 bases. Germline V CDR1 and CDR2: SGHRS, YFSETQ. This CDR3 region has 12 residues. V was pared by 2 bases and J by 4 bases, with 6 bases between. CDR3 DNA: TGCGCCAGCAGCTTACAGGGCTATGGCTACACCTTC. It encodes CASSLQGYGYTF.

The chain carries TRBV6-5 and TRBJ2-3; no clear D gene. Germline V lookup: CDR1 MNHEY, CDR2 SVGAGI. The CDR3 extends over 14 amino acids. V shed 5 bases and J shed 5 bases, with 14 bases lying between them. CDR3 nucleotide sequence: TGTGCCAGCAGTCCGCAGATGTCCGGAGATACGCAGTATTTT. This translates into CASSPQMSGDTQYF.

V is TRBV6-5 and J is TRBJ2-7; TRBD1 matches 9 bases. Germline CDR1 MNHEY, CDR2 SVGAGI. Unmatched junction bases numbered 6, after V lost 5 bases and J lost 4 bases. This CDR3 is built from 14 residues. CDR3 DNA: TGTGCCAGCAGTCGACAGGGGGGGAGTTACGAGCAGTACTTC. This gives the protein CASSRQGGSYEQYF.

In DNA, the CDR3 is TGTGCCAGCAGCTTCCGGACGATGAACACTGAAGCTTTCTTT. It yields the protein CASSFRTMNTEAFF. V gene TRBV7-9 combines with J gene TRBJ1-1; D is unclear. V was cut by 3 bases and J by 0 bases, with 8 bases left in between. The germline V gene encodes CDR1 SEHNR and CDR2 FQNEAQ (reference sequence). CDR3 length: 14 residues.

The chain is built from TRBV5-1 and TRBJ1-6; no firm D call. V was cut by 3 bases and J by 4 bases, with 5 bases left in between. CDR1 is SGHRS and CDR2 is YFSETQ in the germline V gene. There are 13 residues in the CDR3. The CDR3 sequence is CASSWDYNSPLHF. DNA of the CDR3: TGCGCCAGCAGCTGGGATTATAATTCACCCCTCCACTTT.

V gene TRBV28 combines with J gene TRBJ1-4; D is perhaps TRBD1 (5 bases). Germline V lookup: CDR1 MDHEN, CDR2 SYDVKM. The ends were cut back, 8 bases at V and 4 bases at J, with 14 bases in the middle. The CDR3 has 14 amino acids. The CDR3 is CASSPGPLNEKLFF. The CDR3 nucleotides are TGTGCCAGCTCTCCGGGACCGCTTAATGAAAAACTGTTTTTT.

V usage is TRBV5-1 and J usage is TRBJ1-1; D is unresolved. Trimming took off 5 bases at V and 9 bases at J, with 2 bases between the two ends. Germline CDR1 is SGHRS and CDR2 is YFSETQ. CDR3 length: 8 amino acids. CDR3 nucleotides: TGCGCCAGCAGACAAGCTTTCTTT. Residues: CASRQAFF.

The chain uses TRBV5-1 and TRBJ2-1; the match to TRBD2 covers 10 bases. The CDR3 spans 17 residues. Trimming at V came to 4 bases and at J to 3 bases, leaving 10 bases not matched to a gene. Germline V gives CDR1 SGHRS, CDR2 YFSETQ. DNA of the CDR3: TGCGCCAGCAGCCCGGGGGAAAGCGGGGGGGACTACAATGAGCAGTTCTTC. It yields the protein CASSPGESGGDYNEQFF.

The V call is TRBV28, the J call TRBJ1-5; D possibly corresponds to TRBD1 (5 bases). This CDR3 region has 16 residues. V dropped 4 bases and J dropped 0 bases, with 13 bases sitting between them. CDR1 is MDHEN and CDR2 is SYDVKM in the germline V gene. The CDR3 DNA is TGTGCCAGCAGTTCATCTGTGACAGATAGCAATCAGCCCCAGCATTTT. Its translation: CASSSSVTDSNQPQHF.

The chain employs TRBV7-3 and TRBJ1-3, with a weak D call TRBD1 (6 bases). Between the trimmed V and J ends, which lost 6 bases and 2 bases, there was a span of 8 bases. Germline CDR1 and CDR2: SGHTA and FQGTGA. The CDR3 spans 13 residues. The CDR3 DNA sequence: TGTGCCAGCAGTCGGACAGCTGGAAACACCATATATTTT. This encodes CASSRTAGNTIYF.

This chain links TRBV6-6 with TRBJ1-1; a weak D match, TRBD1 (5 bases). Per germline, CDR1 MNHNY and CDR2 SVGAGI (reference sequence). The CDR3 is 14 amino acids. V was trimmed by 2 bases and J by 7 bases, leaving 14 bases between them. This CDR3 reads CASSYPARVVEAFF. The CDR3 DNA reads TGTGCCAGCAGTTACCCTGCCAGGGTTGTTGAAGCTTTCTTT.

The chain is built from TRBV6-5 and TRBJ2-2; 8 bases agree with TRBD2. The germline CDR1 and CDR2 sequences are MNHEY and SVGAGI. This CDR3 contains 15 residues. The trim removed 8 bases at V and 4 bases at J, leaving 9 bases unmatched. This chain's CDR3 is CASLRSGGVTGELFF. CDR3 sequence (DNA): TGTGCCAGCTTACGGTCGGGGGGGGTCACCGGGGAGCTGTTTTTT.

The chain recombines TRBV11-2 with TRBJ1-5, with TRBD1 as a possible D gene (6 bases). Germline CDR1 reads SGHAT; CDR2 reads FQNNGV. V lost 5 bases and J lost 5, with 10 bases in between. CDR3 length equals 13 residues. CDR3 nucleotides: TGTGCCAGCAGCAGGGGGTTGGATCAGCCCCAGCATTTT. This encodes CASSRGLDQPQHF.

This sequence joins TRBV9 and TRBJ2-5; D may be TRBD2 (6 bases). Looked up from germline, CDR1 is SGDLS and CDR2 is YYNGEE. Trimming stripped 4 bases from V and 1 base from J, with 11 bases between. CDR3 length equals 14 residues. The CDR3 loop reads CASSPWDSQETQYF. CDR3 coding DNA: TGTGCCAGCAGCCCCTGGGACTCCCAAGAGACCCAGTACTTC.

The sample holds a few counts of this clone. The gene calls are TRBV19 and TRBJ2-2; 11 nucleotides agree with TRBD2. The CDR3 runs to 16 residues. Germline-derived CDR1 and CDR2 are LNHDA and SQIVND (reference sequence). V shed 6 bases, J shed 3 bases, and the junction held 6 bases outside the gene matches. The CDR3 sequence is CASSLTSGSYTGELFF. In nucleotides, the CDR3 is TGTGCCAGTAGCCTAACTAGCGGGAGCTACACCGGGGAGCTGTTTTTT.

The chain combines TRBV5-1 with TRBJ1-1, with D possibly being TRBD1 (5 bases). The V end was cut by 4 bases, the J end by 1 base, with 17 bases between. The CDR3 length is 16 residues. CDR1 is SGHRS and CDR2 is YFSETQ in the germline V gene. The CDR3 region is CASSPTAGQANTEAFF. CDR3 coding DNA: TGCGCCAGCAGCCCAACAGCGGGGCAAGCGAACACTGAAGCTTTCTTT.

J is TRBJ1-2 and V is TRBV6-5; D is uncertain. Trimming shortened V by 4 bases and J by 4 bases, and 10 bases separated the two germline ends. The germline gives CDR1 MNHEY, CDR2 SVGAGI. The CDR3 spans 13 residues. The CDR3 region has the DNA TGTGCCAGCAGTTTAACAGCCCTCTATGGCTACACCTTC. Amino acid sequence: CASSLTALYGYTF.

This clone was counted a few times. The chain couples TRBV19 to TRBJ1-2; D unclear. The germline V gene has CDR1 LNHDA and CDR2 SQIVND (reference sequence). CDR3 length: 13 amino acids. With 3 bases removed from V and 5 bases from J, the gap between germline ends came to 10 bases. The CDR3 coding sequence is TGTGCCAGTAGTATCCGGGCCCTTTATGGCTACACCTTC. This encodes CASSIRALYGYTF. Full variable domain (missing parts from reference TRBV19 and TRBJ1-2): DGGITQSPKYLFRKEGQNVTLSCEQNLNHDAMYWYRQDPGQGLRLIYYSQIVNDFQKGDIAEGYSVSREKKESFPLTVTSAQKNPTAFYLCASSIRALYGYTFGSGTRLTVV.

The rearrangement links TRBV2 to TRBJ2-3; D is unresolved. The CDR3 consists of 13 residues. CDR1 is SNHLY and CDR2 is FYNNEI in the germline V gene. The V end was cut by 4 bases, the J end by 5 bases, with 10 bases between. In nucleotides, the CDR3 is TGTGCCAGCAGTGGGGAACGGATAGATACGCAGTATTTT. Its translation: CASSGERIDTQYF.

V usage is TRBV5-6 and J usage is TRBJ1-6; TRBD1 is a possible D gene (6 bases). In germline, CDR1 is SGHDT, CDR2 YYEEEE. V dropped 0 bases and J dropped 10 bases, with 17 bases sitting between them. This CDR3 comprises 16 residues. The CDR3 coding sequence is TGTGCCAGCAGCTTGGCCGCTGAGGGGGTAAGGTCACCCCTCCACTTT. Encoded protein: CASSLAAEGVRSPLHF.